This T cell receptor (beta chain) appears in the sequencing data of a study of blood T cell repertoires in COVID-19. Study information: Samples of COVID-19 (acute and convalescent) were obtained from the United States, Italy and Spain. In each case, the material was cDNA or gDNA derived from T cells, B-cell-depleted T cells, or PBMCs.

Original processing notes: Researchers report that nucleated cell counts were estimated from reference gene primer amplification. Using immunoSEQ multiplex PCR, the repertoire was profiled, and TCRdb retains in-frame clones only, with some absent. Clone size and the V and J calls come from that table; the DNA yielded D and trimming. The table records roughly 170,000 clones, roughly 88% of them present only once. The germline V gene encodes CDR1 MNHNY and CDR2 SVGAGI (reference sequence). The CDR3 loop spans 14 amino acids. V lost 6 bases and J lost 4, with 13 bases in between. The genes are TRBV6-6 and TRBJ1-5; D not resolved. The TCR originated in a man in his 60s who had recovered from COVID-19. Sequenced material: peripheral blood. DNA for the CDR3: TGTGCCAGCAGGATGGGCCAGTTAAATCAGCCCCAGCATTTT. Translation gives CASRMGQLNQPQHF.